This T cell receptor beta chain comes out of a study of shared clonotypes between healthy human individuals. Repertoires were generated with immunoSEQ multiplex PCR, while TCRdb's copy carries only in-frame clones and drops some. The data hold around 2.5 million clones, with more than 85% observed a single time. Note on this clone: Its antigen is as yet unknown.

Study findings and constraints: In contrast to clonotypes shared by all four donors, non-shared clonotypes had lower generation probabilities. Large sequencing depth failed to make sorted-subset sequencing complete, rarefaction showed.

Germline V gene data show CDR1 as MNHNY and CDR2 as SVGAGI (reference sequence). The V gene lost 3 bases and the J gene lost 8 bases, with 10 bases spanning the gap. The CDR3 length is 12 residues. The chain uses TRBV6-6 and TRBJ1-2; tentative D call: TRBD1 (6 bases). What was sequenced was naive CD4+ T cells from PBMCs. Subset in this sample: CD45RA+ positively selected. The TCR comes from a man aged 18 to 29 in good health. Some clones in this sample may be carry-over from other donors' samples. The CDR3 protein is CASSYWGAGYTF. The CDR3 nucleotides are TGTGCCAGCAGTTATTGGGGGGCCGGCTACACCTTC.